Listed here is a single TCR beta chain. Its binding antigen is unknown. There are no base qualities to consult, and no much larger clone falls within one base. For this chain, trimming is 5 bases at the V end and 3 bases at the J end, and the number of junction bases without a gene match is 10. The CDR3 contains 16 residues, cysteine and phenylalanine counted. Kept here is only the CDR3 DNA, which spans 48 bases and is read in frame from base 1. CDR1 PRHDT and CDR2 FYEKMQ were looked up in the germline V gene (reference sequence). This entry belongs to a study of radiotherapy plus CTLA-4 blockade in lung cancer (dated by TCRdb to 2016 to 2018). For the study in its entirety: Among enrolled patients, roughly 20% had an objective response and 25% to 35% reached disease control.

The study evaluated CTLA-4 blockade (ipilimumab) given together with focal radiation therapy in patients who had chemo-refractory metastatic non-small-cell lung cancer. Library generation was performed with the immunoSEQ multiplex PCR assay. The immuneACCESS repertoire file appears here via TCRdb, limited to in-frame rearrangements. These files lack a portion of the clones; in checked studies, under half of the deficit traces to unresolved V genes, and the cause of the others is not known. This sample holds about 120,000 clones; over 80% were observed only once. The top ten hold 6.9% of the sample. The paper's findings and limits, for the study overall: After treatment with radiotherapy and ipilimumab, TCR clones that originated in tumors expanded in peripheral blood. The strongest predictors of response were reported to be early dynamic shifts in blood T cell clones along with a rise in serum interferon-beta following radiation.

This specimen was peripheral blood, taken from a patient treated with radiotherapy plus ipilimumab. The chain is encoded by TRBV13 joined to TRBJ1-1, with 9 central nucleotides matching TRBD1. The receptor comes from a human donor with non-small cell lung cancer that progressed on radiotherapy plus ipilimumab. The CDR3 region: CASSEEGTGGYTEAFF. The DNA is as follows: TGTGCCAGCAGCGAAGAGGGTACAGGGGGCTACACTGAAGCTTTCTTT.